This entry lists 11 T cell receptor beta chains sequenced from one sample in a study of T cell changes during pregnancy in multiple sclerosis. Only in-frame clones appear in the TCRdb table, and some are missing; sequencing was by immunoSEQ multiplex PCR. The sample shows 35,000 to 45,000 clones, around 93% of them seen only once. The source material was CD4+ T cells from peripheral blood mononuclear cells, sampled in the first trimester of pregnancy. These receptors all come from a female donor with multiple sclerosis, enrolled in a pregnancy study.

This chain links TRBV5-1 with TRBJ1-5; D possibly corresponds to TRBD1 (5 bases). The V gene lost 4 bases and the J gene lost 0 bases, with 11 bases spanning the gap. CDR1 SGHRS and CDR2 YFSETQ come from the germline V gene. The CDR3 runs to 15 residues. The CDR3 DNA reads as TGCGCCAGCAGCATAGACAGCAATAGCAATCAGCCCCAGCATTTT. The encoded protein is CASSIDSNSNQPQHF. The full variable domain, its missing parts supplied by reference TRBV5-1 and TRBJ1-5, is KAGVTQTPRYLIKTRGQQVTLSCSPISGHRSVSWYQQTPGQGLQFLFEYFSETQRNKGNFPGRFSGRQFSNSRSEMNVSTLELGDSALYLCASSIDSNSNQPQHFGDGTRLSIL.

The CDR3 DNA reads TGTGCCAGCAGTGAGGGCGGGATTAGCACTGAAGCTTTCTTT. Residues: CASSEGGISTEAFF. V gene TRBV6-1 combines with J gene TRBJ1-1; D not resolved. V was trimmed by 3 bases and J by 4 bases, leaving 12 bases between them. Germline-derived CDR1 and CDR2 are MNHNS and SASEGT. The CDR3 is 14 residues long.

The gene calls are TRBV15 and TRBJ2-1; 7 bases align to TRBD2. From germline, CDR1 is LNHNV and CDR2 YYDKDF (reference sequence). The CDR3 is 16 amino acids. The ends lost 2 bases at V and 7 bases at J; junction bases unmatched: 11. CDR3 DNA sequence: TGTGCCACCAGCAGACCCAAGGGAGGGAGTTCGAATGAGCAGTTCTTC. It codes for CATSRPKGGSSNEQFF.

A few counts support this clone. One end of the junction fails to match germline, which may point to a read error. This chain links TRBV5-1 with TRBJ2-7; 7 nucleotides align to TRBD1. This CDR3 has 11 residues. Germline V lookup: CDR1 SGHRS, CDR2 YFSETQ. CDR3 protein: CASSYRDRRHF. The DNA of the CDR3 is TGCGCCAGCAGCTACCGGGACAGAAGGCACTTC. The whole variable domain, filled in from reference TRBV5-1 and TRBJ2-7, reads KAGVTQTPRYLIKTRGQQVTLSCSPISGHRSVSWYQQTPGQGLQFLFEYFSETQRNKGNFPGRFSGRQFSNSRSEMNVSTLELGDSALYLCASSYRDRRHFGPGTRLTVT.

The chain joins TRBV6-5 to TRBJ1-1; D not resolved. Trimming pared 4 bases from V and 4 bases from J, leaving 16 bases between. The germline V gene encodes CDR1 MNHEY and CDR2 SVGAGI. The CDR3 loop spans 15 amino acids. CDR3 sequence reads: CASSSPPREGTEAFF. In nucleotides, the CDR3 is TGTGCCAGCAGTTCCCCCCCACGGGAGGGCACTGAAGCTTTCTTT.

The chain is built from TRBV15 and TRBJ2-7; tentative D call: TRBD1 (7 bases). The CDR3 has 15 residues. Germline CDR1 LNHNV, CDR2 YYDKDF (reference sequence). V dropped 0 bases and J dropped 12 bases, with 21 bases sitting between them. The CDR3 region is CATSRDGQGGLPRYF. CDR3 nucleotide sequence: TGTGCCACCAGCAGAGATGGCCAGGGGGGCCTACCCAGGTACTTC.

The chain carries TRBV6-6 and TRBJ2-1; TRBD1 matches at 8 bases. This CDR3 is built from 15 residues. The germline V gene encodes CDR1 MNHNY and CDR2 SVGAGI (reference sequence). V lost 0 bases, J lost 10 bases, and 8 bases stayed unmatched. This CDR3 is CASSYSGQGIGEQFF. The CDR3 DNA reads TGTGCCAGCAGTTACTCCGGACAGGGTATTGGGGAGCAGTTCTTC.

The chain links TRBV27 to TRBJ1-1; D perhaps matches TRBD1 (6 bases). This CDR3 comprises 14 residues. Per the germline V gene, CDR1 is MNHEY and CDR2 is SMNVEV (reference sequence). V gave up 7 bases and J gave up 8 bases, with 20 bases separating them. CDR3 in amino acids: CASTQRDTGSEAFF. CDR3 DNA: TGTGCCAGCACCCAGAGGGACACCGGTTCGGAAGCTTTCTTT.

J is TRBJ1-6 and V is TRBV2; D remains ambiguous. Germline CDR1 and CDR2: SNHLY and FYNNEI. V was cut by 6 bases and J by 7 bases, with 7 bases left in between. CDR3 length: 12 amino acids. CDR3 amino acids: CASRDTNSPLHF. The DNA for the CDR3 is TGTGCCAGCAGAGACACGAATTCACCCCTCCACTTT.

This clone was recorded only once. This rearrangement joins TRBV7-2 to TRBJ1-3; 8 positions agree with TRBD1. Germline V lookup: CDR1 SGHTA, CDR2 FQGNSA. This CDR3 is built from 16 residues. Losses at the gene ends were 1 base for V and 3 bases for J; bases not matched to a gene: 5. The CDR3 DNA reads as TGTGCCAGCAGCTTAGTTGCGACAGGGGTTGGAAACACCATATATTTT. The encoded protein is CASSLVATGVGNTIYF.

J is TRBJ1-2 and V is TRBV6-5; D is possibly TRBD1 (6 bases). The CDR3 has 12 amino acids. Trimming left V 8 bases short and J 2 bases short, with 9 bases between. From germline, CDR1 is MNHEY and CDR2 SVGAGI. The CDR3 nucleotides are TGTGCCAGCCAAGACAGGAACTATGGCTACACCTTC. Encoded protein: CASQDRNYGYTF.